This T cell receptor (beta chain) was documented in a study of cytotoxic CD8 clonotypes in ibrutinib-treated CLL. About the study: The cohort had over ten relapsed/refractory and roughly 15 treatment-naive patients, 17 IGHV unmutated.

This clone was counted a few times. Sequencing was performed with immunoSEQ multiplex PCR; in TCRdb, only in-frame clones are kept and a portion is missing. The sample consists of under 300,000 clones, 70% of them appearing once. Trimming took 2 bases from V and 8 from J, leaving 13 bases between them. Germline-derived CDR1 and CDR2 are LNHDA and SQIVND (reference sequence). This CDR3 comprises 14 residues. This clonotype originated in a human donor with chronic lymphocytic leukemia. The chain uses TRBV19 and TRBJ2-4; a possible D gene is TRBD2 (6 bases). Sequencing was performed on PBMCs, taken after 24 months of ibrutinib treatment. In DNA form, the CDR3 reads TGTGCCAGTAGTATAAGTGGAGGGGTGGACATTCAGTACTTC. It specifies CASSISGGVDIQYF.